At least ten counts were recorded for the clone carrying this TCR beta chain. Its antigen is not identified. The data were taken from a study of early T cells in non-severe SARS-CoV-2 infection. Study in general: Bulk RNA from unsorted whole blood was sequenced; chains were unpaired. Overall study findings and caveats: The study's VDJdb matching favored anti-spike CD8 responses and missed private and CD4 specificities.

Germline loops: CDR1 LGHNA, CDR2 YNFKEQ. The CDR3 loop spans 12 amino acids. Trimming cost V 5 bases and J 3 bases, with 7 bases left between them. The TCR library protocol attached unique molecular identifiers to the individual cDNA molecules. TCRdb re-derived calls from the 5' RACE reads in MiXCR, one entry per CDR3 protein. The sample contains about 39,000 distinct CDR3 sequences, less than 7% of which appear only once. The sequenced sample was whole blood, obtained at baseline. This TCR was recovered from an adult who was a healthcare worker with PCR-confirmed SARS-CoV-2 infection or an uninfected control (not recorded which). The J gene is TRBJ1-2, the V gene TRBV4-2, with unresolved D. The CDR3 DNA follows: TGTGCCAGCAGCGGGCCGTACTATGGCTACACCTTC. This gives the protein CASSGPYYGYTF.